These 8 T cell receptor beta chains share one sample of origin, sequenced in a study of shared clonotypes between healthy human individuals. Assay used: immunoSEQ multiplex PCR; TCRdb lists only in-frame clones, some missing. Of 2,500,000 or so clones listed, around 90% are singletons. The source material was naive CD4+ T cells sorted from blood. Subset in this sample: CD45RA+ positively selected. The receptors were sampled from a man aged 18 to 30 in good health.

The chain is built from TRBV18 and TRBJ1-2; no definite D call. Trimming left V 3 bases short and J 4 bases short, with 15 bases between. This CDR3 is built from 15 residues. Per the germline V gene, CDR1 is KGHSH and CDR2 is LQKENI. The CDR3 loop reads CASSPSGGNSYGYTF. The CDR3 coding sequence is TGTGCCAGCTCACCCTCGGGAGGGAACTCCTATGGCTACACCTTC.

The rearrangement uses TRBV19 and TRBJ1-5; 9 nucleotides agree with TRBD1. The CDR3 has 16 residues. V lost 6 bases, J lost 2 bases, and 8 bases stayed unmatched. Per germline, CDR1 LNHDA and CDR2 SQIVND (reference sequence). In DNA form, the CDR3 reads TGTGCCAGTAGCAAGAGACAGGGGGTTGGCAATCAGCCCCAGCATTTT. Protein product: CASSKRQGVGNQPQHF.

The rearrangement links TRBV30 to TRBJ2-1; D not resolved. V gave up 5 bases and J gave up 0 bases, with 14 bases separating them. The germline V gene has CDR1 GTSNPN and CDR2 SVGIG (reference sequence). The CDR3 loop spans 15 amino acids. CDR3 amino acids: CAWDLGEASYNEQFF. As DNA, the CDR3 is TGTGCCTGGGACCTAGGAGAAGCCTCCTACAATGAGCAGTTCTTC. Together with reference TRBV30 and TRBJ2-1, the CDR3 gives the full variable domain: SQTIHQWPATLVQPVGSPLSLECTVEGTSNPNLYWYRQAAGRGLQLLFYSVGIGQISSEVPQNLSASRPQDRQFILSSKKLLLSDSGFYLCAWDLGEASYNEQFFGPGTRLTVL.

This clone has only one observation. This rearrangement joins TRBV19 to TRBJ2-5, with D unresolved. Deletions cut 4 bases from V and 5 bases from J, with 5 bases between. Germline V gene sequence: CDR1 LNHDA, CDR2 SQIVND (reference sequence). The CDR3 is 11 residues long. CDR3 sequence reads: CASSTVETQYF. The CDR3 DNA follows: TGTGCCAGTAGTACTGTGGAGACCCAGTACTTC.

This rearrangement joins TRBV27 to TRBJ1-2; a possible D gene is TRBD1 (5 bases). This CDR3 region has 16 residues. The ends were cut back, 2 bases at V and 5 bases at J, with 18 bases in the middle. The germline V gene encodes CDR1 MNHEY and CDR2 SMNVEV (reference sequence). For the CDR3, the DNA is TGTGCCAGCAGTTTAGGGCCTGCGGACGGGGGTTATGGCTACACCTTC. Translating it yields CASSLGPADGGYGYTF.

The V call is TRBV30, the J call TRBJ2-7; D not certain. The CDR3 loop spans 11 amino acids. Germline CDR1 GTSNPN, CDR2 SVGIG (reference sequence). Trimming shortened V by 7 bases and J by 1 base, and 8 bases separated the two germline ends. CDR3: CASAYSYEQYF. The CDR3 DNA follows: TGTGCCTCGGCTTATTCCTACGAGCAGTACTTC. The variable domain in full, completed from reference TRBV30 and TRBJ2-7, reads SQTIHQWPATLVQPVGSPLSLECTVEGTSNPNLYWYRQAAGRGLQLLFYSVGIGQISSEVPQNLSASRPQDRQFILSSKKLLLSDSGFYLCASAYSYEQYFGPGTRLTVT.

Here the CDR3 reads CASSPLAGADTGELFF. The CDR3 DNA reads TGTGCCAGCTCACCGCTAGCGGGAGCGGACACCGGGGAGCTGTTTTTT. This sequence joins TRBV18 and TRBJ2-2, with 10 positions matching TRBD2. Germline-derived CDR1 and CDR2 are KGHSH and LQKENI. The CDR3 totals 16 residues. Trimming cost V 3 bases and J 3 bases; bases outside gene matches: 4.

V usage is TRBV10-3 and J usage is TRBJ2-3, with D perhaps matching TRBD1 or TRBD2 (5 bases each). The CDR3 is made up of 12 amino acids. CDR1 is ENHRY, CDR2 SYGVKD, per germline. The V end was cut by 7 bases, the J end by 4 bases, with 9 bases between. The CDR3 loop reads CAIMGDADTQYF. The CDR3 DNA is TGTGCCATCATGGGGGATGCAGATACGCAGTATTTT.